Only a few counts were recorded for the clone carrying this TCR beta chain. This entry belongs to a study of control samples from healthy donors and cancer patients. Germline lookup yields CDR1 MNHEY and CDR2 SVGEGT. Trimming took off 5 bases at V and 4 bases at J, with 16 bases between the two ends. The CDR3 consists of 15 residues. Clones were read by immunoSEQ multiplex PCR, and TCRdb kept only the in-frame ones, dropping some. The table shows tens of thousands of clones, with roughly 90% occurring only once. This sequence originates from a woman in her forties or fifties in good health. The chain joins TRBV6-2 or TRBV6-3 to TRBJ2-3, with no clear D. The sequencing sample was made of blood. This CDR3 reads CASSPLVGAADTQYF. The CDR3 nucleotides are TGTGCCAGCAGTCCCCTTGTTGGCGCAGCAGATACGCAGTATTTT.